What follows describes a single T cell receptor beta chain. The TCR beta profiling, which covered VDJ combination and CDR3 sequence, was carried out using genomic DNA as the template. MiXCR was run by TCRdb on the reads, yielding one entry per CDR3 protein. The sample contains some 290,000 distinct CDR3 sequences, around 60% of which appear only once. CDR1 is ENHRY and CDR2 is SYGVKD in the germline V gene. The length of the CDR3 is 13 residues. V was clipped by 10 bases and J by 4 bases, with 17 bases between them. This sample is part of a study of CD8+CD57+ T cells in acquired aplastic anemia. Across the study: An average of 3.2 ug of DNA was obtained from sorted CD4+ and CD8+ cells.

This TCR derives from a human donor with severe aplastic anemia or a healthy control (not recorded which). The sequencing sample was made of sorted CD4+, CD8+, or CD8+CD57+ T cells (not recorded which) from PBMCs. The chain has TRBV10-3 and TRBJ2-7; D may be TRBD1 or TRBD2 (5 bases each). The DNA for the CDR3 is TGTGCCACGGGGCTTGGGGGAGAATACGAGCAGTACTTC. Amino acids: CATGLGGEYEQYF.